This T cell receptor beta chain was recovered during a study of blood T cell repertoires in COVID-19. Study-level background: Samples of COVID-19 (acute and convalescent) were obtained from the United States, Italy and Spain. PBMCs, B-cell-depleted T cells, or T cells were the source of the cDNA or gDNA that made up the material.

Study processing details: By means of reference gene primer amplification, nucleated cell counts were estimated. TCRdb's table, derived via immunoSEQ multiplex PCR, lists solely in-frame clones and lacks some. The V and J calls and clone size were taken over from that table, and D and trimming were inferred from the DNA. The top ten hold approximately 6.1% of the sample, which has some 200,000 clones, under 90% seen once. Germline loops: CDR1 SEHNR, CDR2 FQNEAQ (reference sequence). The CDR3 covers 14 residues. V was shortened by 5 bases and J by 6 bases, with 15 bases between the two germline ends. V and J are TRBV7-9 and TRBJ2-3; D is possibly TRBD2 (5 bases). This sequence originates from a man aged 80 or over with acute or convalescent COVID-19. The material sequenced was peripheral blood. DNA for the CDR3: TGTGCCAGCAGCACCGGACTGACTGTGGATACGCAGTATTTT. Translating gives CASSTGLTVDTQYF.